This passage covers 8 T cell receptor beta chains from one sample sequenced in a study of cytomegalovirus exposure and HLA in healthy donors. Profiling relied on immunoSEQ multiplex PCR, and the TCRdb table lists in-frame clones only, not all of them. Among fewer than 120,000 clones, approximately 88% were seen once, and the ten largest hold over 1.3%. Sequencing input: PBMCs. The receptors originated from a woman aged 25 to 39 in good health and CMV-seropositive.

The gene calls are TRBV30 and TRBJ1-1, with TRBD1 identical over 8 bases. CDR3 length: 15 residues. J gave up 5 bases and V 1 base, and 9 bases lay outside the gene matches. Germline V gene lookup returns CDR1 GTSNPN and CDR2 SVGIG (reference sequence). The CDR3 bases are TGTGCCTGGAGTGCCCCAGACAGGGGATTGACTGAAGCTTTCTTT. Protein: CAWSAPDRGLTEAFF. Filled out from reference TRBV30 and TRBJ1-1, the complete variable domain reads SQTIHQWPATLVQPVGSPLSLECTVEGTSNPNLYWYRQAAGRGLQLLFYSVGIGQISSEVPQNLSASRPQDRQFILSSKKLLLSDSGFYLCAWSAPDRGLTEAFFGQGTRLTVV.

In this sample, this clone turned up a few times. The rearrangement joins TRBV30 to TRBJ1-2; D gene uncertain. Deletions cut 5 bases from V and 5 bases from J, with 9 bases between. The CDR3 contains 11 residues. Looked up from germline, CDR1 is GTSNPN and CDR2 is SVGIG (reference sequence). In DNA form, the CDR3 reads TGTGCCTGGGAGGTTCCGTATGGCTACACCTTC. This sequence encodes CAWEVPYGYTF.

The chain is built from TRBV27 and TRBJ2-7; D is possibly TRBD2 (5 bases). This CDR3 contains 14 residues. Germline lookup yields CDR1 MNHEY and CDR2 SMNVEV (reference sequence). V shed 8 bases and J shed 1 base, with 15 bases lying between them. The CDR3: CASPGGGFSYEQYF. In DNA, the CDR3 is TGTGCCAGCCCCGGAGGCGGATTTTCCTACGAGCAGTACTTC.

The V gene is TRBV6-6, the J gene TRBJ1-2, with D unresolved. The germline V and J ends were trimmed by 6 bases and 7 bases, with 15 bases remaining between them. The CDR3 extends over 13 amino acids. CDR1 MNHNY and CDR2 SVGAGI come from the germline V gene (reference sequence). The CDR3 protein is CASSLHSPGGYTF. The CDR3 DNA reads as TGTGCCAGCAGCCTACACTCTCCGGGTGGCTACACCTTC.

This rearrangement joins TRBV4-3 to TRBJ2-1, with 8 bases matching TRBD2. The CDR3 is made up of 13 amino acids. Unmatched junction bases numbered 1, after V lost 2 bases and J lost 7 bases. Germline V CDR1 and CDR2: LGHNA, YSLEER. CDR3 nucleotides: TGCGCCAGCAGCCAATTAGCGGGAAATGAGCAGTTCTTC. This sequence encodes CASSQLAGNEQFF.

This sequence joins TRBV30 and TRBJ1-4; the D is unclear. Germline values: CDR1 GTSNPN, CDR2 SVGIG (reference sequence). The germline V and J ends were trimmed by 4 bases and 8 bases, with 17 bases remaining between them. This CDR3 is built from 14 residues. In DNA, the CDR3 is TGTGCCTGGACTCTGGGCGAATCGGGGGAAAAACTGTTTTTT. Encoded protein: CAWTLGESGEKLFF.

The chain uses TRBV7-2 and TRBJ2-5, with TRBD2 matching over 12 bases. There are 17 residues in the CDR3. J gave up 7 bases and V 5 bases, and 14 bases lay outside the gene matches. Germline V gives CDR1 SGHTA, CDR2 FQGNSA. The CDR3 DNA reads TGTGCCAGCAGCGGGACCCCTAGCGGGGGGGTGATTCGGACCCAGTACTTC. Translating it yields CASSGTPSGGVIRTQYF.

This clone showed up just a few times. The CDR3: CASSPGGAEGNTIYF. For the CDR3, the DNA is TGTGCCAGCAGCCCTGGAGGGGCGGAGGGAAACACCATATATTTT. The rearrangement uses TRBV4-2 and TRBJ1-3; D possibly corresponds to TRBD1 (5 bases). CDR3 size: 15 residues. Germline lookup yields CDR1 LGHNA and CDR2 YNFKEQ. Trimming pared 4 bases from V and 4 bases from J, leaving 14 bases between.